This TCR beta chain was profiled in a study of OX40 agonist ivuxolimab in advanced cancers. Assay: immunoSEQ multiplex PCR; the TCRdb copy retains only in-frame clones and omits some. The data show about 72,000 clones, roughly 89% seen once. This CDR3 comprises 15 residues. This clone has just one count. Its matching antigen is unknown. Overall study findings and caveats: At 0.1 to 3.0 mg/kg, CD4+ and CD8+ blood T cells expanded clonally by week 6.

Sequencing was performed on CD4+ or CD8+ T cells sorted from blood, taken in a trial of the OX40 agonist ivuxolimab. The receptor was derived from an adult with an advanced solid tumor such as melanoma, head and neck, liver or kidney cancer. The V and J genes are TRBV21-1 and TRBJ2-7; the table calls TRBD1, which could not be checked here. TRBV21-1 is an annotated pseudogene. CDR3 loop: CASSPPGTPTYEQYF. DNA for the CDR3: TGTGCCAGCAGCCCCCCCGGGACACCTACCTACGAGCAGTACTTC.